The present T cell receptor beta chain was sequenced within a study of beta chain features in type 1 diabetes. Blood was collected once per donor into heparin, averaging around 120 mL. Isolation of CD4+ naive, central memory, regulatory and stem cell-like memory cells was achieved by sorting via CD45RO/CCR7/CD25/CD127/CD95/CD27. A note on this clone: Its specificity is not known.

The CDR3 runs 15 residues. The ends were cut back, 1 base at V and 3 bases at J, with 10 bases in the middle. Looked up from germline, CDR1 is SGHTA and CDR2 is FQGNSA. General observations from the study: Type 1 diabetes patients had TCRB CDR3s that were shorter (moderately but significantly so) in all four CD4+ subsets.

Expressed TCRB transcripts were sequenced after all isolated RNA was converted to cDNA. Here immunoSEQ multiplex PCR was the method, and the copy in TCRdb shows in-frame clones only, minus some. Altogether 900,000 or so clones are present, 15% to 20% being singletons, with the ten largest covering 0.023%. The chain is built from TRBV7-2 and TRBJ1-5; tentative D call: TRBD1 (5 bases). This receptor was taken from a woman aged 18-29 years in good health. The sequenced sample consisted of naive CD4+ T cells from blood. This chain's CDR3 is CASSLVSRDNQPQHF. The CDR3 DNA reads as TGTGCCAGCAGCTTAGTAAGCAGGGACAATCAGCCCCAGCATTTT.